The 32 T cell receptor beta chains listed next were all sequenced from one sample in a study of T cells expressing NK-cell markers. TCRdb reanalyzed the 5' RACE reads and collapses them to one entry per CDR3 protein, without DNA. Recorded for this sample: about 180,000 distinct CDR3 sequences. The sequenced sample was blood T cells: a sorted CD56 or NKG2C T cell subset, CD4+ or CD8+ T cells, or bulk PBMC T cells (not recorded which). These receptors were obtained from a woman between 18 and 69 years old in good health.

The chain has TRBV9 and TRBJ2-2. The CDR3 is 12 residues long. CDR1 and CDR2 (germline): SGDLS, YYNGEE. This CDR3 is CAGSLDTGELFF.

The chain is built from TRBV28 and TRBJ2-2; TCRdb proposes TRBD1, but this gene call is untestable without DNA. Germline V gene data show CDR1 as MDHEN and CDR2 as SYDVKM. CDR3 size: 14 residues. The chain's CDR3 is CASRNQGLAGELFF. Based on the CDR3 plus reference TRBV28 and TRBJ2-2, the full variable domain is DVKVTQSSRYLVKRTGEKVFLECVQDMDHENMFWYRQDPGLGLRLIYFSYDVKMKEKGDIPEGYSVSREKKERFSLILESASTNQTSMYLCASRNQGLAGELFFGEGSRLTVL.

V usage is TRBV27 and J usage is TRBJ2-1; TCRdb picks TRBD2, but there is no DNA to check that call. Germline CDR1 reads MNHEY; CDR2 reads SMNVEV (reference sequence). This CDR3 is 15 amino acids long. The CDR3 here is CASIRLAQGYNEQFF.

The chain links TRBV12-3 or TRBV12-4 to TRBJ2-3; there is no DNA to check the TCRdb D call of TRBD1. The CDR3 is 14 amino acids. CDR3 protein: CASSLRDPHDTQYF.

The chain's CDR3 is CATSDLMEGVLIQYF. This chain links TRBV24-1 with TRBJ2-4; as DNA is missing, the TRBD2 call by TCRdb cannot be tested. This CDR3 has 15 amino acids. Per germline, CDR1 KGHDR and CDR2 SFDVKD.

The chain carries TRBV7-9 and TRBJ1-5; TCRdb lists TRBD1, though no DNA is available to test this call. Per the germline V gene, CDR1 is SEHNR and CDR2 is FQNEAQ (reference sequence). There are 14 residues in the CDR3. The CDR3 here is CAPWTVSFNQPQHF.

The chain has TRBV20-1 and TRBJ2-3; TCRdb names TRBD2, which stays unverified in the absence of DNA. Per the germline V gene, CDR1 is DFQATT and CDR2 is SNEGSKA (reference sequence). The CDR3 consists of 14 residues. The chain's CDR3 is CSASPGTSGGTQYF.

The chain recombines TRBV4-2 with TRBJ2-6. The germline V gene encodes CDR1 LGHNA and CDR2 YNFKEQ. The CDR3 length is 15 residues. CDR3 protein: CASSQILPGANVLTF.

This chain links TRBV12-3 or TRBV12-4 with TRBJ2-5; with no DNA, the TCRdb D assignment of TRBD1 cannot be verified. This CDR3 spans 13 amino acids. Here the CDR3 reads CASTKNEGETQYF.

V gene TRBV9 combines with J gene TRBJ2-5; TCRdb selects TRBD2, and the lack of DNA leaves this call unchecked. The CDR3 contains 15 residues. Germline CDR1 and CDR2: SGDLS and YYNGEE. The CDR3 sequence: CASSVGGLVTETQYF.

This chain connects TRBV4-1 to TRBJ1-2; TCRdb proposes TRBD1, but this gene call is untestable without DNA. The germline gives CDR1 MGHRA, CDR2 YSYEKL. The CDR3 has 15 residues. The CDR3 sequence: CASSQVRTGVGGYTF.

The genes are TRBV6-1 and TRBJ1-2. Germline V gene sequence: CDR1 MNHNS, CDR2 SASEGT. The CDR3 runs 16 residues. The CDR3 is CASSPETEPQTYGYTF.

V usage is TRBV7-9 and J usage is TRBJ1-1; TCRdb lists TRBD1, though no DNA is available to test this call. The germline gives CDR1 SEHNR, CDR2 FQNEAQ (reference sequence). This CDR3 is built from 16 residues. CDR3 sequence: CASTPLGQGGSTEAFF.

The chain recombines TRBV7-3 with TRBJ2-1. CDR1 and CDR2 from the germline V gene are SGHTA and FQGTGA. CDR3 length equals 15 residues. This CDR3 reads CASSLAGNNYNEQFF.

J is TRBJ2-1 and V is TRBV7-8; TCRdb's D gene call, TRBD2, goes unchecked for lack of DNA. The CDR3 runs to 15 residues. Germline V gives CDR1 SGHVS, CDR2 FQNEAQ. The CDR3 is CASSSLADTYNEQFF.

J is TRBJ2-5 and V is TRBV20-1; TCRdb selects TRBD1, and the lack of DNA leaves this call unchecked. The length of the CDR3 is 14 residues. CDR1 is DFQATT and CDR2 is SNEGSKA in the germline V gene (reference sequence). The CDR3: CSATNRGEGETQYF.

V usage is TRBV9 and J usage is TRBJ2-3; TCRdb reports TRBD2, a call that lacks DNA to check it against. Germline V gene lookup returns CDR1 SGDLS and CDR2 YYNGEE. The CDR3 is 17 residues long. The CDR3 is CASSVPDGQGGTDTQYF.

V and J are TRBV3-1 and TRBJ1-2; TCRdb reports TRBD1, a call that lacks DNA to check it against. The germline gives CDR1 LGHDT, CDR2 YNNKEL (reference sequence). The CDR3 has 16 residues. CDR3 region: CASSTRLGGGNYGYTF.

This sequence joins TRBV7-7 and TRBJ2-5; TCRdb lists TRBD2, though no DNA is available to test this call. This CDR3 has 13 residues. Germline V gives CDR1 SSHAT, CDR2 FNYEAQ (reference sequence). The CDR3 protein is CASSLGSGKTQYF.

This sequence joins TRBV20-1 and TRBJ2-3; TCRdb reports TRBD2, a call that lacks DNA to check it against. The CDR3 runs to 16 residues. Germline CDR1 is DFQATT and CDR2 is SNEGSKA (reference sequence). The CDR3 is CSANHLGGARTDTQYF.

The CDR3 reads CASSSIDSGLGYGYTF. This chain links TRBV6-5 with TRBJ1-2; TCRdb proposes TRBD1, but this gene call is untestable without DNA. The CDR3 is 16 residues long. The V gene's germline CDR1 is MNHEY and CDR2 SVGAGI.

The rearrangement joins TRBV4-1 to TRBJ2-3; TCRdb proposes TRBD2, but this gene call is untestable without DNA. Germline CDR1 MGHRA, CDR2 YSYEKL. The CDR3 runs to 15 residues. Here the CDR3 reads CASSQRTSREDTQYF.

J is TRBJ1-3 and V is TRBV27; TCRdb lists TRBD1, though no DNA is available to test this call. The CDR3 consists of 15 residues. Germline V lookup: CDR1 MNHEY, CDR2 SMNVEV (reference sequence). Here the CDR3 reads CASSPLRESGNTIYF.

The V gene is TRBV14, the J gene TRBJ2-5. In germline, CDR1 is SGHDN, CDR2 FVKESK. There are 15 residues in the CDR3. The CDR3 spells CASSQVSGRQETQYF.

The V gene is TRBV12-3 or TRBV12-4, the J gene TRBJ2-3; TCRdb calls TRBD2, which cannot be checked without DNA. The CDR3 loop spans 15 amino acids. The CDR3 region is CASSSPGLPTDTQYF.

The chain links TRBV7-9 to TRBJ1-2; TCRdb calls TRBD1, which cannot be checked without DNA. The germline gives CDR1 SEHNR, CDR2 FQNEAQ (reference sequence). This CDR3 comprises 14 residues. CDR3 protein: CASSPDSSYNGYTF.

The rearrangement joins TRBV5-1 to TRBJ2-5. The CDR3 has 13 residues. The germline V gene has CDR1 SGHRS and CDR2 YFSETQ. The CDR3 protein is CASSLAGVRAQYF.

The genes are TRBV20-1 and TRBJ2-1; TCRdb calls TRBD2, which cannot be checked without DNA. The CDR3 consists of 17 residues. Germline CDR1 reads DFQATT; CDR2 reads SNEGSKA (reference sequence). The CDR3 loop reads CSARDGGGAGAHNEQFF.

This chain uses TRBV3-1 with TRBJ2-1; TCRdb picks TRBD2, but there is no DNA to check that call. Looked up from germline, CDR1 is LGHDT and CDR2 is YNNKEL (reference sequence). This CDR3 comprises 18 residues. The CDR3 region is CASSQDGGLAGRGNEQFF.

The genes are TRBV2 and TRBJ2-5; the TCRdb call, TRBD2, lacks DNA for checking. CDR3 length: 14 amino acids. Germline CDR1 reads SNHLY; CDR2 reads FYNNEI. The CDR3 spells CASTPLLAGETQYF.

This chain's CDR3 is CASSESTWESHEQYF. This chain uses TRBV25-1 with TRBJ2-7. The CDR3 extends over 15 amino acids. The germline V gene encodes CDR1 MGHDK and CDR2 SYGVNS.

The genes are TRBV28 and TRBJ1-3; the D call of TRBD1 rests on TCRdb alone, since no DNA is present to check it. The germline V gene has CDR1 MDHEN and CDR2 SYDVKM. The CDR3 totals 14 residues. The CDR3 is CASSLGRTGNTIYF.